A selection of T cell receptor beta chains follows, all from one sample in a study of shared clonotypes between healthy human individuals. Produced via immunoSEQ multiplex PCR; TCRdb's table is partial and in-frame only. This table holds around 500,000 clones, around 78% found once. Sequenced sample: PBMCs. The receptors shown here come from a woman between 40 and 50 years old in good health. Some clones in this sample may be carry-over from other donors' samples. CDR3s include the opening cysteine and the closing phenylalanine or tryptophan. Each record gives: V gene, clone size, J gene, D gene, CDR3 protein, CDR3 DNA. D genes are given only for firm matches. Rows give clone size only sometimes, using once, few, many, or a class for an expanded clone.

V: TRBV7-2; size: -; J: TRBJ2-3; D: -; CDR3: CASSLGLWQDTQYF; DNA: TGTGCCAGCAGCTTGGGTTTGTGGCAAGATACGCAGTATTTT
V: TRBV4-1; size: -; J: TRBJ2-2; D: -; CDR3: CASSPGHELGELFF; DNA: TGCGCCAGCAGCCCGGGACACGAACTGGGGGAGCTGTTTTTT
V: TRBV6-5; size: once; J: TRBJ1-4; D: -; CDR3: CASSYADGIKLFF; DNA: TGTGCCAGCAGTTACGCGGACGGAATAAAACTGTTTTTT
V: TRBV5-1; size: -; J: TRBJ2-2; D: -; CDR3: CASRTVGDLTGELFF; DNA: TGCGCCAGCAGAACGGTTGGTGACCTAACCGGGGAGCTGTTTTTT
V: TRBV6-5; size: -; J: TRBJ2-3; D: -; CDR3: CASSYGQMQYF; DNA: TGTGCCAGCAGTTACGGGCAGATGCAGTATTTT
V: TRBV7-6; size: -; J: TRBJ2-1; D: TRBD2; CDR3: CASSTGLSSGMGNEQFF; DNA: TGTGCCAGCAGCACAGGCCTTTCTAGCGGGATGGGCAATGAGCAGTTCTTC
V: TRBV18; size: -; J: TRBJ2-7; D: TRBD1; CDR3: CASSHRDSNIYEQYF; DNA: TGTGCCAGCTCTCATCGGGACAGCAATATCTACGAGCAGTACTTC
V: TRBV7-2; size: -; J: TRBJ2-3; D: TRBD2; CDR3: CASSLAIAGGGTDTQYF; DNA: TGTGCCAGCAGCTTAGCGATCGCGGGAGGGGGTACAGATACGCAGTATTTT
V: TRBV2; size: once; J: TRBJ1-5; D: TRBD1; CDR3: CASSGGDRGNQPQHF; DNA: TGTGCCAGCAGTGGAGGAGACAGGGGGAATCAGCCCCAGCATTTT
V: TRBV29-1; size: many; J: TRBJ1-1; D: TRBD1; CDR3: CSVMGQGARSTEAFF; DNA: TGCAGCGTTATGGGACAGGGGGCGCGGAGCACTGAAGCTTTCTTT
V: TRBV21-1; size: -; J: TRBJ2-5; D: -; CDR3: CASSQSMETQYF; DNA: TGTGCCAGCAGCCAAAGTATGGAGACCCAGTACTTC
V: TRBV29-1; size: -; J: TRBJ2-7; D: TRBD1; CDR3: CSGQGGGEQYF; DNA: TGCAGCGGACAGGGGGGTGGCGAGCAGTACTTC
V: TRBV18; size: -; J: TRBJ1-1; D: TRBD1; CDR3: CASSPPIRPGGNTEAFF; DNA: TGTGCCAGCTCACCACCGATTCGTCCAGGGGGGAACACTGAAGCTTTCTTT
V: TRBV11-2; size: -; J: TRBJ2-7; D: TRBD1; CDR3: CASSTHRGRGYEQYF; DNA: TGTGCCAGCAGCACCCACAGGGGGCGCGGGTACGAGCAGTACTTC
V: TRBV5-1; size: -; J: TRBJ2-1; D: TRBD2; CDR3: CASSNSGFSYNEQFF; DNA: TGCGCCAGCAGCAATAGCGGGTTCTCCTACAATGAGCAGTTCTTC
V: TRBV6-1; size: -; J: TRBJ2-3; D: -; CDR3: CASSEEASFRTDTQYF; DNA: TGTGCCAGCAGTGAAGAGGCTAGCTTTAGAACAGATACGCAGTATTTT
V: TRBV30; size: -; J: TRBJ2-7; D: -; CDR3: CAWSVLAEQYF; DNA: TGTGCCTGGAGTGTATTGGCCGAGCAGTACTTC
V: TRBV5-1; size: -; J: TRBJ2-1; D: TRBD1; CDR3: CASSQTGQLSNEQFF; DNA: TGCGCCAGCAGCCAGACAGGGCAGTTGAGCAATGAGCAGTTCTTC
V: TRBV19; size: -; J: TRBJ2-5; D: TRBD2; CDR3: CASSRAGPLQETQYF; DNA: TGTGCCAGTAGTAGAGCGGGACCCCTCCAAGAGACCCAGTACTTC
V: TRBV5-1; size: -; J: TRBJ2-1; D: TRBD2; CDR3: CASSSPTSDPYNEQFF; DNA: TGCGCCAGCAGCTCCCCTACTAGCGATCCCTACAATGAGCAGTTCTTC
V: TRBV19; size: -; J: TRBJ2-7; D: -; CDR3: CASDPAYEQYF; DNA: TGTGCCAGCGACCCAGCCTACGAGCAGTACTTC
V: TRBV11-3; size: -; J: TRBJ2-5; D: -; CDR3: CASSINREQTQYF; DNA: TGTGCCAGCAGCATAAACAGGGAACAGACCCAGTACTTC
V: TRBV5-1; size: -; J: TRBJ1-5; D: -; CDR3: CASSLYGGGNQPQHF; DNA: TGCGCCAGCAGCTTGTATGGGGGGGGCAATCAGCCCCAGCATTTT
V: TRBV7-9; size: -; J: TRBJ2-7; D: -; CDR3: CASSGRVGPGEQYF; DNA: TGTGCCAGCAGCGGACGCGTGGGGCCCGGGGAGCAGTACTTC
V: TRBV18; size: few; J: TRBJ1-2; D: TRBD1; CDR3: CASSGTANYGYTF; DNA: TGTGCCAGCTCGGGGACAGCTAACTATGGCTACACCTTC
V: TRBV27; size: once; J: TRBJ2-5; D: TRBD1; CDR3: CASSLPPTTGAETQYF; DNA: TGTGCCAGCAGTTTACCCCCCACCACAGGGGCCGAGACCCAGTACTTC
V: TRBV11-2; size: -; J: TRBJ2-7; D: TRBD1; CDR3: CVSSPLRTGNTYEQYF; DNA: TGTGTCAGCAGCCCACTCCGGACAGGGAATACCTACGAGCAGTACTTC
V: TRBV5-6; size: -; J: TRBJ2-7; D: -; CDR3: CASSLGQRDEQYF; DNA: TGTGCCAGCAGCTTGGGGCAGAGAGACGAGCAGTACTTC
V: TRBV27; size: -; J: TRBJ2-5; D: -; CDR3: CASSSTERTQYF; DNA: TGTGCCAGCAGTTCTACCGAACGGACCCAGTACTTC
V: TRBV7-3; size: -; J: TRBJ1-1; D: -; CDR3: CASSLAGMGTEAFF; DNA: TGTGCCAGCAGCTTAGCCGGGATGGGCACTGAAGCTTTCTTT
V: TRBV11-3; size: few; J: TRBJ1-2; D: -; CDR3: CASSLDPRGEGYTF; DNA: TGTGCCAGCAGCTTAGATCCCAGAGGGGAGGGCTACACCTTC
V: TRBV6-1; size: -; J: TRBJ2-4; D: -; CDR3: CASSESRTSKNIQYF; DNA: TGTGCCAGCAGTGAAAGCAGGACGTCCAAAAACATTCAGTACTTC
V: TRBV5-1; size: -; J: TRBJ2-3; D: TRBD2; CDR3: CASSVGTSAYTDTQYF; DNA: TGCGCCAGCAGCGTCGGGACTAGCGCTTACACAGATACGCAGTATTTT
V: TRBV5-1; size: -; J: TRBJ2-7; D: -; CDR3: CASSLDGQIKYEQYF; DNA: TGCGCCAGCAGCTTGGACGGACAGATTAAGTACGAGCAGTACTTC
V: TRBV19; size: -; J: TRBJ2-4; D: TRBD1; CDR3: CASSFGTGPNIQYF; DNA: TGTGCCAGTAGTTTCGGGACAGGACCAAACATTCAGTACTTC
V: TRBV27; size: -; J: TRBJ1-2; D: TRBD1; CDR3: CASSWTGGDGYTF; DNA: TGTGCCAGCAGTTGGACAGGGGGTGACGGCTACACCTTC
V: TRBV11-2; size: once; J: TRBJ2-1; D: -; CDR3: CASSLAGTYNEQFF; DNA: TGTGCCAGCAGCTTAGCGGGGACCTACAATGAGCAGTTCTTC
V: TRBV4-1; size: -; J: TRBJ1-1; D: -; CDR3: CASSLRIMNTEAFF; DNA: TGCGCCAGCAGCCTCAGGATCATGAACACTGAAGCTTTCTTT
V: TRBV28; size: few; J: TRBJ2-7; D: -; CDR3: CASSYPNSYEQYF; DNA: TGTGCCAGCAGTTACCCCAATTCCTACGAGCAGTACTTC
V: TRBV10-3; size: -; J: TRBJ2-7; D: TRBD2; CDR3: CAIRRSGTIYEQYF; DNA: TGTGCCATCAGGAGAAGCGGGACCATCTACGAGCAGTACTTC
V: TRBV6-1; size: -; J: TRBJ2-2; D: -; CDR3: CATMFANTGELFF; DNA: TGTGCGACCATGTTCGCGAACACCGGGGAGCTGTTTTTT
V: TRBV5-1; size: -; J: TRBJ2-1; D: TRBD2; CDR3: CASSKTSGIRNEQFF; DNA: TGCGCCAGCAGCAAGACTAGCGGGATTCGGAATGAGCAGTTCTTC
V: TRBV7-8; size: once; J: TRBJ2-7; D: TRBD2; CDR3: CASSQESPAGGPYEQYF; DNA: TGTGCCAGCAGCCAAGAAAGCCCAGCGGGAGGGCCCTACGAGCAGTACTTC
V: TRBV28; size: -; J: TRBJ2-7; D: TRBD2; CDR3: CASRTSGGSYEQYF; DNA: TGTGCCAGCAGGACTAGCGGGGGCTCCTACGAGCAGTACTTC
V: TRBV9; size: -; J: TRBJ2-2; D: -; CDR3: CASTRDLETGELFF; DNA: TGTGCCAGCACCCGGGACCTAGAGACCGGGGAGCTGTTTTTT
V: TRBV5-5; size: once; J: TRBJ2-7; D: TRBD1; CDR3: CASSTGNAYEQYF; DNA: TGTGCCAGCTCGACAGGGAATGCCTACGAGCAGTACTTC
V: TRBV27; size: once; J: TRBJ2-7; D: -; CDR3: CASKPGAATAYEQYF; DNA: TGTGCCAGCAAGCCCGGAGCTGCGACGGCCTACGAGCAGTACTTC
V: TRBV5-1; size: -; J: TRBJ1-4; D: TRBD1; CDR3: CASSPETGGYEKLFF; DNA: TGCGCCAGCAGCCCAGAGACAGGGGGCTATGAAAAACTGTTTTTT
V: TRBV30; size: -; J: TRBJ2-1; D: TRBD2; CDR3: CAWIRVAGVGNEQFF; DNA: TGTGCCTGGATACGGGTAGCGGGAGTGGGCAATGAGCAGTTCTTC